Following are 8 T cell receptor beta chains from one sample sequenced in a study of T-cell reconstitution after alpha-beta-depleted transplantation in children. Preparation of the TCRbeta library was carried out with unique molecular identifiers. One entry per CDR3 protein results from TCRdb running MiXCR on the PCR reads. This table holds more than 150,000 distinct CDR3 sequences, over 5.5% found once. This specimen was PBMCs from the stem cell graft donor, taken from the stem cell graft. These receptors all come from a human donor who donated a stem cell graft to a child with Wiskott-Aldrich syndrome.

This clonotype came up many times. This chain uses TRBV29-1 with TRBJ2-3, with D perhaps matching TRBD2 (6 bases). Between the trimmed V and J ends, which lost 6 bases and 6 bases, there was a span of 19 bases. The CDR3 totals 14 residues. Germline loops: CDR1 SQVTM, CDR2 ANQGSEA. The CDR3 region has the DNA TGCAGCGTCAGTCGCGGGACCGTGTTGGATACGCAGTATTTT. Translation: CSVSRGTVLDTQYF.

This clonotype was counted ten times or more. V and J are TRBV7-6 and TRBJ1-6, with a tentative D call TRBD1 (5 bases). Germline-derived CDR1 and CDR2 are SGHVS and FNYEAQ. Trimming shortened V by 2 bases and J by 5 bases, and 7 bases separated the two germline ends. CDR3 length: 14 amino acids. The CDR3 nucleotides are TGTGCCAGCAGCTTAAGACAGAATAATTCACCCCTCCACTTT. This translates into CASSLRQNNSPLHF. The variable domain in full, with the rest retrieved from reference TRBV7-6 and TRBJ1-6, is GAGVSQSPRYKVTKRGQDVALRCDPISGHVSLYWYRQALGQGPEFLTYFNYEAQQDKSGLPNDRFSAERPEGSISTLTIQRTEQRDSAMYRCASSLRQNNSPLHFGNGTRLTVT.

This clonotype showed up many times. The gene calls are TRBV20-1 and TRBJ1-4, with D hard to call. This CDR3 is 12 amino acids long. The V gene's germline CDR1 is DFQATT and CDR2 SNEGSKA (reference sequence). The germline V and J ends were trimmed by 6 bases and 4 bases, with 9 bases remaining between them. The CDR3, as DNA: TGCAGTGCGGACGGGGATAATGAAAAACTGTTTTTT. It is translated as CSADGDNEKLFF.

The table lists this clonotype with many counts. This chain connects TRBV18 to TRBJ1-5; D might be TRBD1 (6 bases). Trimming cost V 4 bases and J 3 bases, with 10 bases left between them. Germline lookup yields CDR1 KGHSH and CDR2 LQKENI. The CDR3 contains 14 residues. CDR3 in amino acids: CASSQQGINQPQHF. The CDR3 DNA sequence: TGTGCCAGCTCACAACAGGGAATCAATCAGCCCCAGCATTTT.

This clonotype was seen ten or more times. V is TRBV4-1 and J is TRBJ1-2, with 8 nucleotides matching TRBD1. Germline trimming cut 4 bases from V and 7 bases from J; bases unmatched to any gene: 2. CDR3 length: 12 residues. The V gene's germline CDR1 is MGHRA and CDR2 YSYEKL. The CDR3 sequence: CASSRGQGGYTF. CDR3 in DNA: TGCGCCAGCAGCCGCGGACAGGGTGGCTACACCTTC.

This clonotype came up many times. This rearrangement joins TRBV27 to TRBJ2-7, with 8 bases fitting TRBD1. After removal of 7 bases from V and 2 bases from J, the junction contained 10 bases not matched to a gene. Per the germline V gene, CDR1 is MNHEY and CDR2 is SMNVEV (reference sequence). The CDR3 is made up of 15 amino acids. CDR3 sequence (DNA): TGTGCCAGCACCATCTACAGGGGGATCACCTACGAGCAGTACTTC. Its translation is CASTIYRGITYEQYF.

This clonotype was seen at least ten times. The CDR3: CSVQPGHQETQYF. In DNA form, the CDR3 reads TGCAGCGTTCAACCGGGACACCAAGAGACCCAGTACTTC. This rearrangement joins TRBV29-1 to TRBJ2-5; TRBD1 or TRBD2 may be the D gene (5 bases each). The CDR3 is made up of 13 amino acids. Trimming removed 5 bases from V and 0 bases from J, with 10 bases in between. The germline CDR1 and CDR2 sequences are SQVTM and ANQGSEA. The entire variable domain, with the rest obtained from reference TRBV29-1 and TRBJ2-5, is as follows: SAVISQKPSRDICQRGTSLTIQCQVDSQVTMMFWYRQQPGQSLTLIATANQGSEATYESGFVIDKFPISRPNLTFSTLTVSNMSPEDSSIYLCSVQPGHQETQYFGPGTRLLVL.

This clonotype was found many times. The V call is TRBV6-6, the J call TRBJ1-5; the D is unclear. Germline V CDR1 and CDR2: MNHNY, SVGAGI (reference sequence). CDR3 length: 13 residues. Deletions cut 7 bases from V and 6 bases from J, with 13 bases between. For the CDR3, the DNA is TGTGCCAGCACCCCCCGAGCAGGTCAGCCCCAGCATTTT. Its translation: CASTPRAGQPQHF.